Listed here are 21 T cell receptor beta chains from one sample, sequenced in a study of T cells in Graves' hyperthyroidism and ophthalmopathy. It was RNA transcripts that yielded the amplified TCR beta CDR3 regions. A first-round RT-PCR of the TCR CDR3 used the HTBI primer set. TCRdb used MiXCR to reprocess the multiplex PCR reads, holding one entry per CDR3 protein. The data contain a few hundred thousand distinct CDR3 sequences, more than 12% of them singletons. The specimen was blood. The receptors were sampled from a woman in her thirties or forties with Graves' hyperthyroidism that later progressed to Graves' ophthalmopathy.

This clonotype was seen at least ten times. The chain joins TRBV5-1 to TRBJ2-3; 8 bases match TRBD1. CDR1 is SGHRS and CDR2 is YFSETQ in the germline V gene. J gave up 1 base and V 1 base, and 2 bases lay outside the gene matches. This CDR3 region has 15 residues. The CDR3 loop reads CASSLLDRGTDTQYF. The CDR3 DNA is TGCGCCAGCAGCTTGTTGGACAGGGGCACAGATACGCAGTATTTT.

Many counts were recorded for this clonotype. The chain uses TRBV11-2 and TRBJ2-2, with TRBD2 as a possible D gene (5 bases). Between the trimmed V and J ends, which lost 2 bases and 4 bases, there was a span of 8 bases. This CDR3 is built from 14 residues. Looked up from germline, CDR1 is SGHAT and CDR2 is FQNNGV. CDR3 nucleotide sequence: TGTGCCAGCAGCTTAACTAGGAGCACCGGGGAGCTGTTTTTT. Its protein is CASSLTRSTGELFF.

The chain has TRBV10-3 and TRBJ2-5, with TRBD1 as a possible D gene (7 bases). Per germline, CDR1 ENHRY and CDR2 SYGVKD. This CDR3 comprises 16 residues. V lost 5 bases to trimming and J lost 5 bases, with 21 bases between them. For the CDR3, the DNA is TGTGCCATCAGTAACAGGGGAGGCACGTCCTGGGAGACCCAGTACTTC. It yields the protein CAISNRGGTSWETQYF.

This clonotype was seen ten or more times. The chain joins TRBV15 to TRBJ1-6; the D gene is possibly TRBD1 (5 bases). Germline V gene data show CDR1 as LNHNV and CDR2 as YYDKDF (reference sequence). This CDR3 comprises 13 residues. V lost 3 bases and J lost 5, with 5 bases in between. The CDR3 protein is CATSRGDNSPLHF. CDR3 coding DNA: TGTGCCACCAGCAGGGGGGATAATTCACCCCTCCACTTT.

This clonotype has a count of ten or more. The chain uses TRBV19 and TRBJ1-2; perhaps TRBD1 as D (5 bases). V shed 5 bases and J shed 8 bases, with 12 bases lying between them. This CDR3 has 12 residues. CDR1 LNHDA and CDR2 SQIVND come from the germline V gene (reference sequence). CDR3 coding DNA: TGTGCCAGTAGTCGCGGGACGCGCGGCTACACCTTC. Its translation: CASSRGTRGYTF.

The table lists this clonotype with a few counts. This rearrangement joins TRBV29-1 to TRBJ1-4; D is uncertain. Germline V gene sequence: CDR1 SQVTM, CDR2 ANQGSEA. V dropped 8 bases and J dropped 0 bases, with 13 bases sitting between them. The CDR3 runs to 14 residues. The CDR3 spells CSCQVTATNEKLFF. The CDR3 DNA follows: TGCAGCTGCCAAGTTACCGCAACTAATGAAAAACTGTTTTTT.

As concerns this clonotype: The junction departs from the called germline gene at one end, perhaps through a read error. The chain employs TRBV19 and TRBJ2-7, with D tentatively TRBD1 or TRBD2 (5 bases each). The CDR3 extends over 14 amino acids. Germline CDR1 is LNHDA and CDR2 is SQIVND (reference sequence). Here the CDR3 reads CASSPGALAYGQYF. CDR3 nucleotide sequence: TGTGCCAGTAGTCCCGGGGCTTTGGCCTACGGGCAGTACTTC.

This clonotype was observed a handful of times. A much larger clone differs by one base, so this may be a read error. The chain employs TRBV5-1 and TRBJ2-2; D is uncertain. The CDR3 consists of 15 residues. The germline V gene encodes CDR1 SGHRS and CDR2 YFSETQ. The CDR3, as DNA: TGCGCCAGCAGCTTGGTTACGGCGAACACCTGGGAGCTGTTTTTT. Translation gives CASSLVTANTWELFF.

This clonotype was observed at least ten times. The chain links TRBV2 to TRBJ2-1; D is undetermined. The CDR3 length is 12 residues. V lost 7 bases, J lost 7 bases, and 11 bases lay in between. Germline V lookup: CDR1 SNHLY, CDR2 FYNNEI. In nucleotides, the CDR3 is TGTGCCAGCAATGTAGAACTAAATGAGCAGTTCTTC. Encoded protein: CASNVELNEQFF.

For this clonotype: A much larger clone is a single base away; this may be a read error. The CDR3 nucleotides read TGTGCCAGCAGTTCCCAGGGGAAGGGGGGCGAGCAGTACTTC. Amino acid sequence: CASSSQGKGGEQYF. J is TRBJ2-7 and V is TRBV27; D possibly matches TRBD1 or TRBD2 (6 bases each). This CDR3 spans 14 amino acids. Per the germline V gene, CDR1 is MNHEY and CDR2 is SMNVEV (reference sequence). V was trimmed by 4 bases and J by 6 bases, leaving 16 bases between them.

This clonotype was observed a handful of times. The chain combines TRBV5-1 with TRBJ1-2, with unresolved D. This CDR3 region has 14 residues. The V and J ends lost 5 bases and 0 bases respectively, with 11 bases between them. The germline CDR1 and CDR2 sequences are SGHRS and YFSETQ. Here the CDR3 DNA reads TGCGCCAGCAGTGAGTACGAAGCTAACTATGGCTACACCTTC. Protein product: CASSEYEANYGYTF.

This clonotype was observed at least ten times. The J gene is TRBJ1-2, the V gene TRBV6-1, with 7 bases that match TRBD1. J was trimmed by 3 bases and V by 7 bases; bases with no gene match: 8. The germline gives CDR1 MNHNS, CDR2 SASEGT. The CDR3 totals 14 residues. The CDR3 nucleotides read TGTGCCAGCACCGAATTGGGACAGTACTATGGCTACACCTTC. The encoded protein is CASTELGQYYGYTF.

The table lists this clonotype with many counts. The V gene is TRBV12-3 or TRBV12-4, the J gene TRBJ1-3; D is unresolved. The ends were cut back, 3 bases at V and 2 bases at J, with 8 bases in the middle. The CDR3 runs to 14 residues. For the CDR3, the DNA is TGTGCCAGCAGTTTGAAAACACCTGGAAACACCATATATTTT. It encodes CASSLKTPGNTIYF.

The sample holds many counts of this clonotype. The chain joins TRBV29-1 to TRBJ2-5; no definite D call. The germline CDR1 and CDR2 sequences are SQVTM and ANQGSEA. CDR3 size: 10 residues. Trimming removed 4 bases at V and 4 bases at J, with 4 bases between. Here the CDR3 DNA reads TGCAGCGTTGGGGGAGAGACCCAGTACTTC. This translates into CSVGGETQYF. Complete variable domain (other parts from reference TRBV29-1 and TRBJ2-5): SAVISQKPSRDICQRGTSLTIQCQVDSQVTMMFWYRQQPGQSLTLIATANQGSEATYESGFVIDKFPISRPNLTFSTLTVSNMSPEDSSIYLCSVGGETQYFGPGTRLLVL.

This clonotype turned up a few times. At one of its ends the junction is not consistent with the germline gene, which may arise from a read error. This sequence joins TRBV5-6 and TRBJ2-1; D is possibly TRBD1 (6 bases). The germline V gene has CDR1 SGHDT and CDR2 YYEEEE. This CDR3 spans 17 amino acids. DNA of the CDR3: TGTGCCACCCGAAGGTTCAGGGGCGCAGGCCTGCACAATGAGCAGCTCTTC. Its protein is CATRRFRGAGLHNEQLF.

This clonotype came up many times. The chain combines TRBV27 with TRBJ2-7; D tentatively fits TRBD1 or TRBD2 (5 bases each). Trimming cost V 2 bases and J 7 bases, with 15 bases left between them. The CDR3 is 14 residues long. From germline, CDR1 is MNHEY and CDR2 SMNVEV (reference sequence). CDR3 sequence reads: CASSLNRGPGEQYF. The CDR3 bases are TGTGCCAGCAGTTTAAACCGGGGCCCTGGGGAGCAGTACTTC.

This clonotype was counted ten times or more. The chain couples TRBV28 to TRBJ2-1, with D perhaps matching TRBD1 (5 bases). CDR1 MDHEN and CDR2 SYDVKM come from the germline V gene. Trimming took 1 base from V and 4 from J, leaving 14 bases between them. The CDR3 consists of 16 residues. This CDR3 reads CASSLSIRVVYNEQFF. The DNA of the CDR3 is TGTGCCAGCAGTTTATCTATCAGGGTGGTTTACAATGAGCAGTTCTTC.

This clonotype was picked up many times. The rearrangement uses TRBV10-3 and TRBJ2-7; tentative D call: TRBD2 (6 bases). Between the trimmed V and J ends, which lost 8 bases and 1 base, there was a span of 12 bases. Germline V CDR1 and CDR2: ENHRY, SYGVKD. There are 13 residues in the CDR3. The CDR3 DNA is TGTGCCATCCTTAGGGCGGGATCCTACGAGCAGTACTTC. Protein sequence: CAILRAGSYEQYF.

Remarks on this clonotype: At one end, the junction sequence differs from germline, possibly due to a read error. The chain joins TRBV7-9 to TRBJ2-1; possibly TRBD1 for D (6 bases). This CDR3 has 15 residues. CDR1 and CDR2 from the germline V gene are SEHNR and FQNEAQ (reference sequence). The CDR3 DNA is TGTGCCGGCAGCTTACGGAGGACAGCGAACAATGAGCAGTTCTTC. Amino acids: CAGSLRRTANNEQFF.

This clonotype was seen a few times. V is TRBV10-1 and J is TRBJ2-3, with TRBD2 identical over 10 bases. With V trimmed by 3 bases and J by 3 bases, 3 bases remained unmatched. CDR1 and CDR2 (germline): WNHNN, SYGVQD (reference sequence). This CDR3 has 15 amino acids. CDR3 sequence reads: CASSDPTSGTDTQYF. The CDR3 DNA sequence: TGCGCCAGCAGTGACCCGACTAGCGGGACAGATACGCAGTATTTT.

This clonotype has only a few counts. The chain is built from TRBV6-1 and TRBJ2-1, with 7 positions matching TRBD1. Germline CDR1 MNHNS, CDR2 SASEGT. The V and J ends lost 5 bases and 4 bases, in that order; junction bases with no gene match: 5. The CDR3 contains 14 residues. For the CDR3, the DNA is TGTGCCAGCAGTCAGGGGACAGCATACAATGAGCAGTTCTTC. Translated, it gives CASSQGTAYNEQFF.